The clone carrying this T cell receptor (beta chain) turned up a few times. This sample stems from a study of T cell clones after liver transplantation. Only in-frame clones appear in the TCRdb table, and some are missing; sequencing was by immunoSEQ multiplex PCR. This table has roughly 80,000 clones, roughly 80% appearing once. Unstimulated PBMCs were sorted into CD3+CD4+ and CD3+CD8+ populations. This clonotype was sampled from a human patient who received a liver transplant. Some of these T cells may belong to the graft donor. The sample consisted of CD4+ T cells from blood, taken at the 22-month timepoint.

In DNA, the CDR3 is TGCGCCAGCAGCTTGGAAGGATACGAGCAGTACTTC. It yields the protein CASSLEGYEQYF. This chain links TRBV5-1 with TRBJ2-7; unclear D gene. Deletions cut 0 bases from V and 4 bases from J, with 5 bases between. Germline CDR1 and CDR2: SGHRS and YFSETQ. There are 12 residues in the CDR3.